Listed below are T cell receptor gamma chains from one sample, sequenced in a study of Vδ1+ human thymocytes. TCRdb re-called clones from the multiplex PCR reads via CATT. Here the sample spans tens of thousands of gamma-chain clones, roughly 20% being singletons. Sequenced sample: Vdelta1+ gamma-delta thymocytes from the thymus. The receptors originated from a boy under two years old who had congenital heart surgery. Both conserved end residues are part of each CDR3. Fields, in order: J gene, V gene, clone size, CDR3 protein, CDR3 DNA. Only some rows state a clone size, as once, few, many or a class for expanded clones.

>TRGJP2|TRGV2|NA
CATWDGSLSSDWIKTF
TGTGCCACCTGGGACGGCTCACTGAGTAGTGATTGGATCAAGACGTTT
>TRGJP2|TRGV2|NA
CATWDGISSDWIKTF
TGTGCCACCTGGGACGGGATTAGTAGTGATTGGATCAAGACGTTT
>TRGJ1/TRGJ2|TRGV9|NA
CALWEMGKKLF
TGTGCCTTGTGGGAAATGGGGAAGAAACTCTTT
>TRGJ1/TRGJ2|TRGV8|NA
CATWGELLSGKKLF
TGTGCCACCTGGGGTGAACTTCTCTCCGGTAAGAAACTCTTT
>TRGJP1|TRGV8|NA
CATWDRTGWFKIF
TGTGCCACCTGGGATCGAACTGGTTGGTTCAAGATATTT
>TRGJP|TRGV9|once
CALWEPELGKKIKVF
TGTGCCTTGTGGGAGCCGGAGTTGGGCAAAAAAATCAAGGTATTT
>TRGJ1/TRGJ2|TRGV3|NA
CATWDRLALNYYKKLF
TGTGCCACCTGGGACAGGCTTGCTTTGAATTATTATAAGAAACTCTTT
>TRGJ1/TRGJ2|TRGV9|few
CALWEVLSRDKKLF
TGTGCCTTGTGGGAGGTGCTATCCCGGGATAAGAAACTCTTT
>TRGJ1/TRGJ2|TRGV2|few
CATWDGPAVNYYKKLF
TGTGCCACCTGGGACGGGCCAGCAGTGAATTATTATAAGAAACTCTTT
>TRGJ1/TRGJ2|TRGV2|few
CATWDGLRGSKLF
TGTGCCACCTGGGACGGGCTGAGGGGGTCGAAACTCTTT
>TRGJP2|TRGV2|few
CATWDRRRISDWIKTF
TGTGCCACCTGGGACAGGCGGCGGATTAGTGATTGGATCAAGACGTTT
>TRGJ1/TRGJ2|TRGV2|few
CATWDGGLF
TGTGCCACCTGGGACGGGGGGCTCTTT
>TRGJP|TRGV9|few
CALWEPLKLGKKIKVF
TGTGCCTTGTGGGAGCCATTAAAGTTGGGCAAAAAAATCAAGGTATTT
>TRGJ1/TRGJ2|TRGV9|few
CALWEVRGAKKLF
TGTGCCTTGTGGGAGGTGCGAGGGGCTAAGAAACTCTTT
>TRGJ1/TRGJ2|TRGV5|NA
CATWPGAFYKELF
TGTGCCACCTGGCCAGGGGCGTTTTATAAGGAACTCTTT
>TRGJ1/TRGJ2|TRGV4|few
CATWDGGLWNYYKKLF
TGTGCCACCTGGGATGGGGGGCTTTGGAATTATTATAAGAAACTCTTT
>TRGJ1/TRGJ2|TRGV2|few
CATWDGLMDYYKKLF
TGTGCCACCTGGGACGGGCTCATGGATTATTATAAGAAACTCTTT
>TRGJ1/TRGJ2|TRGV3|NA
CATWDFYYKKLF
TGTGCCACCTGGGACTTCTATTATAAGAAACTCTTT
>TRGJ1/TRGJ2|TRGV5|NA
CATWDRPKDNKKLF
TGTGCCACCTGGGACAGGCCTAAGGACAATAAGAAACTCTTT
>TRGJ1/TRGJ2|TRGV5|few
CATWDRNLKKLF
TGTGCCACCTGGGACAGGAACCTAAAGAAACTCTTT
>TRGJP1|TRGV4|NA
CATWDGWFKIF
TGTGCCACCTGGGATGGTTGGTTCAAGATATTT
>TRGJ1/TRGJ2|TRGV2|NA
CATWDGPYDKKLF
TGTGCCACCTGGGACGGGCCTTACGATAAGAAACTCTTT
>TRGJ1/TRGJ2|TRGV9|NA
CALWEVDLGCKKLF
TGTGCCTTGTGGGAGGTGGACCTGGGATGTAAGAAACTCTTT
>TRGJ1/TRGJ2|TRGV4|NA
CATWDVHDYYKKLF
TGTGCCACCTGGGATGTGCATGATTATTATAAGAAACTCTTT
>TRGJ1/TRGJ2|TRGV2|NA
CATWDCNPGYKKLF
TGTGCCACCTGGGACTGCAATCCGGGATATAAGAAACTCTTT
>TRGJP2|TRGV8|NA
CATWDQCSDWIKTF
TGTGCCACCTGGGATCAGTGTAGTGATTGGATCAAGACGTTT
>TRGJP2|TRGV2|NA
CATWDSSDWIKTF
TGTGCCACCTGGGACTCCAGTGATTGGATCAAGACGTTT
>TRGJ1/TRGJ2|TRGV3|few
CATWDRRGDYYKKLF
TGTGCCACCTGGGACAGGCGCGGGGATTATTATAAGAAACTCTTT
>TRGJ1/TRGJ2|TRGV9|few
CALWEVPPNYKKLF
TGTGCCTTGTGGGAGGTGCCCCCAAATTATAAGAAACTCTTT
>TRGJ1/TRGJ2|TRGV5|medium-sized
CATWDRPHYKKLF
TGTGCCACCTGGGACAGGCCCCATTATAAGAAACTCTTT
>TRGJ1/TRGJ2|TRGV2|NA
CATWDGPMGYKKLF
TGTGCCACCTGGGACGGGCCTATGGGGTATAAGAAACTCTTT
>TRGJ1/TRGJ2|TRGV3|NA
CATWDSNLKKLF
TGTGCCACCTGGGACAGCAACCTTAAGAAACTCTTT
>TRGJ1/TRGJ2|TRGV4|NA
CATWDGRNRVPCKKLF
TGTGCCACCTGGGATGGGCGAAATAGGGTCCCCTGTAAGAAACTCTTT
>TRGJP2|TRGV2|NA
CATWDGPSSDWIKTF
TGTGCCACTTGGGACGGGCCGAGTAGTGATTGGATCAAGACGTTT
>TRGJP|TRGV9|NA
CALWPRALGKKIKVF
TGTGCCTTGTGGCCAAGAGCGTTGGGCAAAAAAATCAAGGTATTT
>TRGJ1/TRGJ2|TRGV8|NA
CATWDRSYYKKLF
TGTGCCACCTGGGATAGGAGTTATTATAAGAAACTCTTT
>TRGJ1/TRGJ2|TRGV9|NA
CALWEATHYKKLF
TGTGCCTTGTGGGAGGCTACCCATTATAAGAAACTCTTT
>TRGJP|TRGV9|NA
CALWEVQRWELGKKIKVF
TGTGCCTTGTGGGAGGTGCAAAGGTGGGAGTTGGGCAAAAAAATCAAGGTATTT
>TRGJ1/TRGJ2|TRGV9|NA
CALWEVRGPQWKKLF
TGTGCCTTGTGGGAGGTGCGGGGGCCCCAGTGGAAGAAACTCTTT
>TRGJ1/TRGJ2|TRGV2|NA
CATWDGLDQKLF
TGTGCCACCTGGGACGGGCTGGATCAGAAACTCTTT
>TRGJ1/TRGJ2|TRGV8|few
CATWDIPIYYKKLF
TGTGCCACCTGGGATATCCCAATTTATTATAAGAAACTCTTT
>TRGJ1/TRGJ2|TRGV3|NA
CATWDKAVPYYKKLF
TGTGCCACCTGGGACAAGGCGGTGCCTTATTATAAGAAACTCTTT